Sequencing of this T cell receptor (beta chain) was carried out in a study of Ad26.COV2.S vaccination and SARS-CoV-2 variants. V lost 4 bases and J lost 8, with 27 bases in between. CDR1 SGHTA and CDR2 FQGNSA come from the germline V gene. The CDR3 totals 18 residues. TCRdb's table, derived via immunoSEQ multiplex PCR, lists solely in-frame clones and lacks some. The sample contains hundreds of thousands of clones, 70% to 90% of which appear only once. Treatment defined: around 19 received Ad26.COV2.S at low or high dose, single or two shots; 5 received placebo; per-sample allocation not given. Sampling was performed 63 days after the first vaccine or placebo injection.

The chain recombines TRBV7-2 with TRBJ2-1, with D possibly matching TRBD2 (5 bases). Sequences were derived from peripheral blood, sampled in a trial of Ad26.COV2.S vaccine versus placebo. This receptor was identified in a person aged 18-60 years who received the Ad26.COV2.S COVID-19 vaccine or a placebo. CDR3 nucleotide sequence: TGTGCCAGCAGCTCCCCTAGCCGGGTGGGCTCGAGCTGGTATGAGCAGTTCTTC. Its protein product is CASSSPSRVGSSWYEQFF.